Sequencing of this TCR beta chain was carried out in a study of post-analysis software for immune sequencing data. Study background: Courses of disease covered relapsing-remitting, secondary progressive and progressive-relapsing multiple sclerosis.

Study-level points and caveats: Compared with controls, patients had more of about 5 TRBV segments, including TRBV5-6, TRBV5-1 and TRBV20-1. Controls showed significantly higher normalized Chao1 diversity than did multiple sclerosis patients.

This clonotype was counted a few times. The target antigen is unknown. Germline CDR1 is SGDLS and CDR2 is YYNGEE. The CDR3 is 18 amino acids. V lost 0 bases, J lost 1 base, and 14 bases lay in between. Libraries were made from TCR beta cDNA, and they carried unique molecular identifiers. MiXCR, applied by TCRdb to the PCR reads, yields one record per CDR3 protein. The profile shows 800,000 to 950,000 distinct CDR3 sequences, roughly 50% of them singletons. This chain uses TRBV9 with TRBJ2-6; D might be TRBD1 (5 bases). The origin of this receptor is a girl aged 10-17 years with multiple sclerosis. Sequenced: blood. CDR3 protein: CASSVEGPRWSGANVLTF. For the CDR3, the DNA is TGTGCCAGCAGCGTAGAGGGGCCCAGATGGTCTGGGGCCAACGTCCTGACTTTC.